These T cell receptor beta chains were read from a single sample in a study of early T cells in non-severe SARS-CoV-2 infection. One entry per CDR3 protein, called by TCRdb with MiXCR from the 5' RACE reads. Of tens of thousands of distinct CDR3 sequences in the sample, about 11% were seen once. The input for sequencing was whole blood, taken at baseline. Source of these receptors: an adult who was a healthcare worker with PCR-confirmed SARS-CoV-2 infection or an uninfected control (not recorded which). The donor label of this sample is uncertain. Each CDR3 is given with its conserved first and last residue. D genes are given only for firm matches. Some rows mark clone size as missing; the rest say once, few, many or name a class of expanded clone.

v_gene	j_gene	abundance	d_gene	CDR3aa	CDR3nt
TRBV29-1	TRBJ2-5	-	-	CSVIWGPEKTQYF	TGCAGCGTTATATGGGGGCCCGAAAAGACCCAGTACTTC
TRBV27	TRBJ2-1	few	-	CASSETGPTYNEQFF	TGTGCCAGCAGTGAAACAGGGCCCACCTACAATGAGCAGTTCTTC
TRBV18	TRBJ1-2	-	TRBD1	CASSTDRGEGGYTF	TGTGCCAGCTCGACGGACAGGGGAGAGGGAGGCTACACCTTC
TRBV12-3/TRBV12-4	TRBJ2-1	-	TRBD1	CASSLVGTALGEQFF	TGTGCCAGCAGTTTAGTCGGGACAGCTTTGGGTGAGCAGTTCTTC
TRBV5-5	TRBJ2-1	once	-	CASSLVLTKGNEQFF	TGTGCCAGCAGCTTGGTGCTGACCAAGGGCAATGAGCAGTTCTTC
TRBV19	TRBJ1-5	-	-	CASSIVGGRRPQHF	TGTGCCAGTAGTATAGTAGGTGGGCGTAGGCCCCAGCATTTT
TRBV10-3	TRBJ2-3	-	-	CAISERAQDADTQYF	TGTGCCATCAGTGAGCGGGCCCAAGACGCAGATACGCAGTATTTT
TRBV29-1	TRBJ1-1	-	-	CSVAAGRTNTEAFF	TGCAGCGTTGCCGCAGGGAGGACGAACACTGAAGCTTTCTTT
TRBV7-8	TRBJ2-3	few	-	CASSVNRPDTQYF	TGTGCCAGCAGCGTAAACAGACCAGATACGCAGTATTTT
TRBV11-2	TRBJ2-1	many	TRBD1	CASSRGTVDQQFF	TGTGCCAGCAGCCGAGGGACAGTCGACCAGCAGTTCTTC
TRBV10-3	TRBJ2-3	few	TRBD2	CAISRLASTDTQYF	TGTGCCATCTCACGACTAGCAAGCACAGATACGCAGTATTTT
TRBV20-1	TRBJ2-2	few	-	CSARDTARAPTGELFF	TGCAGTGCTAGAGATACGGCAAGGGCACCCACCGGGGAGCTGTTTTTT
TRBV7-9	TRBJ1-1	-	-	CASSPKAQTGINTEAFF	TGTGCCAGCAGCCCCAAGGCCCAGACAGGAATTAACACTGAAGCTTTCTTT
TRBV20-1	TRBJ1-1	-	-	CSGGRGNTEAFF	TGCAGTGGGGGGCGCGGGAACACTGAAGCTTTCTTT
TRBV20-1	TRBJ1-6	-	-	CSAYLTRGSPLHF	TGCAGTGCCTATCTTACACGGGGTTCACCCCTCCACTTT
TRBV6-1	TRBJ1-5	many	-	CASRPGAGDQPQHF	TGTGCCAGCAGGCCAGGGGCAGGGGATCAGCCCCAGCATTTT
TRBV19	TRBJ2-3	many	TRBD2	CASSTRRLAGNKADTQYF	TGTGCCAGTAGTACCCGAAGGCTAGCGGGGAACAAGGCAGATACGCAGTATTTT
TRBV7-2	TRBJ2-3	-	-	CASSRQTGDTQYF	TGTGCCAGCAGCCGACAAACAGGGGATACGCAGTATTTT
TRBV6-6	TRBJ2-3	-	TRBD2	CASSPWTGGIDTDTQYF	TGTGCCAGCAGCCCTTGGACGGGGGGGATCGACACAGATACGCAGTATTTT
TRBV7-8	TRBJ2-1	few	-	CASSWAIHNEQFF	TGTGCCAGCTCCTGGGCAATTCACAATGAGCAGTTCTTC
TRBV6-2/TRBV6-3	TRBJ1-2	-	TRBD1	CASRDSNYGYTF	TGTGCCAGCCGGGACAGCAACTATGGCTACACCTTC
TRBV27	TRBJ2-4	-	TRBD2	CASSSSSGLANIQYF	TGTGCCAGCAGTTCCTCCTCGGGACTAGCGAACATTCAGTACTTC
TRBV19	TRBJ2-3	many	-	CASSPEDAREGTDTQYF	TGTGCCAGTAGTCCAGAGGACGCACGAGAGGGCACAGATACGCAGTATTTT
TRBV18	TRBJ2-2	-	-	CASSPPSGGNTGELFF	TGTGCCAGCTCACCACCGTCCGGGGGAAACACCGGGGAGCTGTTTTTT
TRBV18	TRBJ2-3	few	-	CASSPQSADTQYF	TGTGCCAGCTCACCACAGAGCGCAGATACGCAGTATTTT
TRBV6-5	TRBJ2-3	-	-	CASSSRGYSTDTQYF	TGTGCCAGCAGTTCCCGGGGGTATAGCACAGATACGCAGTATTTT
TRBV24-1	TRBJ1-2	few	-	CATSSGDKGYTF	TGTGCCACCTCATCGGGAGACAAAGGCTACACCTTC
TRBV12-3/TRBV12-4	TRBJ1-5	-	-	CASSFVPQPQHF	TGTGCCAGCAGTTTCGTTCCTCAGCCCCAGCATTTT
TRBV7-6	TRBJ2-3	few	TRBD2	CASSARDYHSDTQYF	TGTGCCAGCAGCGCGCGGGACTACCATTCAGATACGCAGTATTTT
TRBV6-5	TRBJ1-5	-	-	CASSYWGGQPQHF	TGTGCCAGCAGTTACTGGGGCGGTCAGCCCCAGCATTTT
TRBV5-1	TRBJ2-5	few	-	CASSLVGTIRETQYF	TGCGCCAGCAGCTTGGTAGGGACAATTCGAGAGACCCAGTACTTC
TRBV7-8	TRBJ2-1	few	-	CASTVDIYFNEQFF	TGTGCCAGCACGGTGGACATATATTTCAATGAGCAGTTCTTC
TRBV24-1	TRBJ1-1	many	-	CATSDSPQGRGAFF	TGTGCCACCAGTGATTCCCCCCAGGGGCGCGGAGCTTTCTTT
TRBV10-3	TRBJ2-3	-	-	CAISGRGFPDTQYF	TGTGCCATCAGTGGTAGGGGTTTCCCCGATACGCAGTATTTT
TRBV28	TRBJ1-5	-	-	CASNYKTESNQPQHF	TGTGCCAGCAATTATAAGACGGAGAGCAATCAGCCCCAGCATTTT
TRBV7-9	TRBJ1-6	-	-	CASSSGDGPYYNSPLHF	TGTGCCAGCAGCTCAGGGGACGGACCTTACTATAATTCACCCCTCCACTTT
TRBV14	TRBJ1-1	few	-	CASSYGLNTEAFF	TGTGCCAGCAGCTACGGGTTGAACACTGAAGCTTTCTTT
TRBV7-3	TRBJ1-1	-	TRBD1	CASSLISGQGASGDTEAFF	TGTGCCAGCAGCTTAATATCGGGACAGGGGGCGTCGGGCGACACTGAAGCTTTCTTT
TRBV5-1	TRBJ1-2	-	-	CASSPWDFEAGYTF	TGCGCCAGCAGCCCTTGGGACTTTGAGGCTGGCTACACCTTC
TRBV29-1	TRBJ1-2	-	-	CSVEGQLQRYGYTF	TGCAGCGTCGAAGGACAGCTCCAGCGGTATGGCTACACCTTC
TRBV6-5	TRBJ1-4	-	-	CASKLRGATNEKLFF	TGTGCCAGCAAGTTAAGGGGGGCAACGAATGAAAAACTGTTTTTT
TRBV29-1	TRBJ2-2	many	-	CSVETFGELFF	TGCAGCGTGGAGACCTTCGGGGAGCTGTTTTTT
TRBV5-4	TRBJ2-6	many	-	CASSFTGRGANVLTF	TGTGCCAGCAGCTTTACGGGGCGTGGGGCCAACGTCCTGACTTTC
TRBV7-3	TRBJ1-1	few	-	CASSLNAGTVNTEAFF	TGTGCCAGCAGCTTAAACGCGGGGACGGTCAACACTGAAGCTTTCTTT
TRBV20-1	TRBJ2-3	few	-	CSAREGGAGTDTQYF	TGCAGTGCTAGAGAGGGCGGGGCCGGCACAGATACGCAGTATTTT
TRBV27	TRBJ1-1	few	-	CASRDDRTFEAFF	TGTGCCAGCAGGGATGACAGGACCTTTGAAGCTTTCTTT
TRBV7-8	TRBJ2-2	-	TRBD1	CARPTGENTGELFF	TGTGCCAGACCAACAGGGGAGAACACCGGGGAGCTGTTTTTT